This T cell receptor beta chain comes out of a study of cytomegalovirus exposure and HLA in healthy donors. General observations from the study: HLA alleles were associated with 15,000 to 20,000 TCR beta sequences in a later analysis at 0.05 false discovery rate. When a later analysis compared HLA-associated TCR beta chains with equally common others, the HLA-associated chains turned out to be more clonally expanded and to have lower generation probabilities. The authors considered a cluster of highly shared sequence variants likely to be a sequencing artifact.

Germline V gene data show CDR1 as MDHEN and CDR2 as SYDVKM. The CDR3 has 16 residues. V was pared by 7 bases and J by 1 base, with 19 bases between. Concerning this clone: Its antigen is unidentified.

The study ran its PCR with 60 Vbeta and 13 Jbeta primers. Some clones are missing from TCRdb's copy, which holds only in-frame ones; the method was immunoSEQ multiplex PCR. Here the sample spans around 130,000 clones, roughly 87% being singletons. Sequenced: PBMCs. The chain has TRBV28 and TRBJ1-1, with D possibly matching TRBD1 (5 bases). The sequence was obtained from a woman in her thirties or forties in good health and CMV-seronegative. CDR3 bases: TGTGCCAGCAAGGTCATGCCGGGACTTCAGAACACTGAAGCTTTCTTT. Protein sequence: CASKVMPGLQNTEAFF. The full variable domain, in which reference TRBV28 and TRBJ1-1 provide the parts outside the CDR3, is DVKVTQSSRYLVKRTGEKVFLECVQDMDHENMFWYRQDPGLGLRLIYFSYDVKMKEKGDIPEGYSVSREKKERFSLILESASTNQTSMYLCASKVMPGLQNTEAFFGQGTRLTVV.